What follows are 14 T cell receptor beta chains derived from one specimen sequenced in a study of blood T cell repertoires in COVID-19. TCRdb's copy holds only in-frame clones and misses some; the assay was immunoSEQ multiplex PCR. Altogether about 300,000 clones are present, around nine tenths being singletons, with the ten largest covering 4.5% to 5.5%. The sample consisted of PBMCs or T cells enriched from blood (not recorded which). The receptor set was obtained from a man in his 60s who had recovered from COVID-19.

A remark on this clone: The same CDR3 is also encoded by other DNA sequences in this sample. The chain employs TRBV5-1 and TRBJ1-1; 8 bases are shared with TRBD1. The CDR3 has 13 amino acids. Germline values: CDR1 SGHRS, CDR2 YFSETQ. The J segment lost 5 bases and the V segment lost 0 bases, leaving 0 bases of the junction unmatched. This CDR3 reads CASSLDRGTEAFF. DNA of the CDR3: TGCGCCAGCAGCTTGGACAGGGGGACTGAAGCTTTCTTT.

The chain carries TRBV25-1 and TRBJ1-2; 7 positions match TRBD1. Germline assignment: CDR1 MGHDK and CDR2 SYGVNS. This CDR3 spans 14 amino acids. V lost 6 bases to trimming and J lost 4 bases; unmatched junction nucleotides: 8. This CDR3 is CASSRQGSVYGYTF. The CDR3 region has the DNA TGTGCCAGCAGCCGACAGGGTAGCGTCTATGGCTACACCTTC.

The chain couples TRBV6-5 to TRBJ2-1, with 8 bases identical to TRBD1. Germline assignment: CDR1 MNHEY and CDR2 SVGAGI. The trim removed 6 bases at V and 7 bases at J, leaving 5 bases unmatched. The CDR3 consists of 13 residues. The CDR3: CASSRQGSNEQFF. CDR3 in DNA: TGTGCCAGCAGCCGACAGGGGAGTAATGAGCAGTTCTTC.

V gene TRBV18 combines with J gene TRBJ2-7; TRBD2 might be the D (6 bases). CDR1 and CDR2 (germline): KGHSH, LQKENI. V dropped 0 bases and J dropped 3 bases, with 12 bases sitting between them. The CDR3 extends over 15 amino acids. CDR3 loop: CASSPPGAGSYEQYF. The DNA for the CDR3 is TGTGCCAGCTCACCACCAGGGGCCGGGAGCTACGAGCAGTACTTC.

This chain links TRBV7-6 with TRBJ1-6; weak D call: TRBD1 (6 bases). Trimming removed 5 bases at V and 2 bases at J, with 19 bases between. The CDR3 spans 18 residues. CDR1 and CDR2 from the germline V gene are SGHVS and FNYEAQ. CDR3: CASSPTVNRETYNSPLHF. The CDR3, as DNA: TGTGCCAGCAGCCCTACGGTCAACAGGGAAACCTATAATTCACCCCTCCACTTT.

The rearrangement links TRBV5-8 to TRBJ2-5; 9 bases map to TRBD1. V lost 2 bases to trimming and J lost 5 bases; unmatched junction nucleotides: 7. CDR3 length: 15 residues. In germline, CDR1 is SGHTS, CDR2 YDEGEE. The CDR3 nucleotides read TGTGCCAGCAGCTTCACGACAGGGGGGATGGAGACCCAGTACTTC. Translation: CASSFTTGGMETQYF.

This chain joins TRBV24-1 and TRBJ2-1; 7 bases agree with TRBD2. Germline loops: CDR1 KGHDR, CDR2 SFDVKD. J gave up 4 bases and V 3 bases, and 5 bases lay outside the gene matches. The CDR3 runs to 15 residues. CDR3: CATSDEASGYNEQFF. In DNA, the CDR3 is TGTGCCACCAGTGATGAGGCTAGCGGATACAATGAGCAGTTCTTC.

The chain recombines TRBV18 with TRBJ2-7, with TRBD1 as a possible D gene (5 bases). The CDR3 has 18 amino acids. The germline V gene has CDR1 KGHSH and CDR2 LQKENI. Trimming stripped 4 bases from V and 2 bases from J, with 24 bases between. The CDR3 loop reads CASSQMTVKGRNPYEQYF. For the CDR3, the DNA is TGTGCCAGCTCACAAATGACAGTCAAGGGGCGAAATCCCTACGAGCAGTACTTC.

This chain connects TRBV7-2 to TRBJ2-7, with D perhaps TRBD1 (5 bases). Deletions cut 5 bases from V and 3 bases from J, with 11 bases between. The germline CDR1 and CDR2 sequences are SGHTA and FQGNSA. This CDR3 comprises 13 residues. CDR3 region: CASSPLGRYEQYF. DNA of the CDR3: TGTGCCAGCAGCCCCTTGGGGCGCTACGAGCAGTACTTC.

The V call is TRBV5-6, the J call TRBJ1-3; the D gene is possibly TRBD1 (6 bases). Germline V gene data show CDR1 as SGHDT and CDR2 as YYEEEE. The V end was cut by 1 base, the J end by 2 bases, with 10 bases between. This CDR3 is built from 15 residues. Here the CDR3 DNA reads TGTGCCAGCAGCTTGACAGGGAATGCTGGAAACACCATATATTTT. It is translated as CASSLTGNAGNTIYF. Filled out from reference TRBV5-6 and TRBJ1-3, the complete variable domain reads DAGVTQSPTHLIKTRGQQVTLRCSPKSGHDTVSWYQQALGQGPQFIFQYYEEEERQRGNFPDRFSGHQFPNYSSELNVNALLLGDSALYLCASSLTGNAGNTIYFGEGSWLTVV.

The CDR3 DNA sequence: TGCGCCAGCAGCCAAGATCGAGTCATTATGAACACTGAAGCTTTCTTT. It yields the protein CASSQDRVIMNTEAFF. The chain recombines TRBV4-3 with TRBJ1-1, with D hard to call. This CDR3 spans 16 amino acids. The V gene lost 0 bases and the J gene lost 0 bases, with 11 bases spanning the gap. From germline, CDR1 is LGHNA and CDR2 YSLEER.

The chain recombines TRBV6-5 with TRBJ2-1; D gene ambiguous. The ends were cut back, 6 bases at V and 3 bases at J, with 12 bases in the middle. This CDR3 has 14 amino acids. Germline-derived CDR1 and CDR2 are MNHEY and SVGAGI. In DNA, the CDR3 is TGTGCCAGCAGCCGAGAGTCCCTCTACAATGAGCAGTTCTTC. Translating gives CASSRESLYNEQFF.

This chain joins TRBV7-9 and TRBJ2-3; TRBD2 agrees at 10 bases. V was pared by 5 bases and J by 1 base, with 3 bases of the junction left unmatched. Germline V CDR1 and CDR2: SEHNR, FQNEAQ (reference sequence). This CDR3 has 15 residues. The CDR3 loop is CASSPSGRGTDTQYF. In DNA form, the CDR3 reads TGTGCCAGCAGCCCTAGCGGGAGAGGCACAGATACGCAGTATTTT.

This rearrangement joins TRBV5-4 to TRBJ1-1; 9 bases align to TRBD1. Germline V gives CDR1 SGHNT, CDR2 YYREEE (reference sequence). The CDR3 has 13 residues. The V gene end was trimmed by 3 bases and the J gene end by 3 bases; junction bases not matched to a gene: 0. DNA for the CDR3: TGTGCCAGCAGCTGGGACAGGGACACTGAAGCTTTCTTT. Translating gives CASSWDRDTEAFF.